Listed below are T cell receptor beta chains from one sample, sequenced in a study of tumor-infiltrating lymphocytes in primary liver carcinoma. A single record per CDR3 protein comes from TCRdb applying MiXCR to the multiplex PCR reads. The sample yields approximately 300,000 distinct CDR3 sequences, 65% seen once. Specimen: peripheral blood. The source of these receptors is a middle-aged man with primary liver carcinoma and hepatitis B virus infection. The CDR3 runs from the conserved cysteine through the conserved F or W.

J: TRBJ1-2
V: TRBV11-2
CDR3: CANSPGTAYGYIF

J: TRBJ2-3
V: TRBV6-5
CDR3: CASSILTSGRGDTQYF

J: TRBJ1-2
V: TRBV2
CDR3: CASSEWEEYGYTF

J: TRBJ1-4
V: TRBV28
CDR3: CASSLGGPEKLFF

J: TRBJ2-1
V: TRBV20-1
CDR3: CSAGRLRERNEQFF

J: TRBJ2-7
V: TRBV28
CDR3: CASGLGPTYEQYF

J: TRBJ2-6
V: TRBV29-1
CDR3: CSVEEQGAGANILTF

J: TRBJ2-1
V: TRBV28
CDR3: CASSGLAANNEQFF

J: TRBJ2-7
V: TRBV11-2
CDR3: CASSLIDGAYEQYF

J: TRBJ2-2
V: TRBV5-1
CDR3: CASSLAKVSRPGKLFF

J: TRBJ2-3
V: TRBV6-5
CDR3: CASSPRGGTDTHYF

J: TRBJ2-1
V: TRBV7-3
CDR3: CANSLELAGVRYNEQFF

J: TRBJ2-1
V: TRBV28
CDR3: CASSSGGLAKGNEQFF

J: TRBJ2-6
V: TRBV11-2
CDR3: CASSFPTGNSGANVLIF

J: TRBJ2-1
V: TRBV6-1
CDR3: CASSDRVQYNEQFF

J: TRBJ2-1
V: TRBV11-2
CDR3: CASSRLGGSSYNEQFF

J: TRBJ2-6
V: TRBV5-1
CDR3: CASSLSLLSGANVLTF

J: TRBJ2-2
V: TRBV29-1
CDR3: CSALTNGANTGELFF

J: TRBJ1-6
V: TRBV4-3
CDR3: CASSQEGPGQANNSPLHF

J: TRBJ2-1
V: TRBV24-1
CDR3: CATSDLEAAPYNEQFF

J: TRBJ2-3
V: TRBV5-4
CDR3: CASSLGGDPSDTQYF

J: TRBJ2-7
V: TRBV29-1
CDR3: CSAEAAGFYEQYF

J: TRBJ1-1
V: TRBV29-1
CDR3: CSVDGGPREAFF

J: TRBJ2-3
V: TRBV6-4
CDR3: CASSKEGTDTQYF

J: TRBJ1-1
V: TRBV5-1
CDR3: CASTEGPNTEAFF

J: TRBJ2-5
V: TRBV29-1
CDR3: CSVDRDFQETQYF

J: TRBJ2-2
V: TRBV6-2/TRBV6-3
CDR3: CASRPSSRRAVLDGTGELFF

J: TRBJ2-7
V: TRBV11-2
CDR3: CASRYAGTRLYEQYF

J: TRBJ1-2
V: TRBV6-5
CDR3: CDSSPDRVKGYTF

J: TRBJ2-5
V: TRBV29-1
CDR3: CSVESAALRAQYF

J: TRBJ1-6
V: TRBV4-3
CDR3: CASRPGQRDSPLHF

J: TRBJ2-1
V: TRBV11-3
CDR3: CVSSLASNNGQFF

J: TRBJ2-7
V: TRBV10-2
CDR3: CASSARVYEQYF

J: TRBJ1-1
V: TRBV6-2/TRBV6-3
CDR3: CASRDGQNTEAFF

J: TRBJ2-5
V: TRBV6-6
CDR3: CDSTDLPPETHYF

J: TRBJ2-1
V: TRBV12-3/TRBV12-4
CDR3: CASSFRSGSCCNEQFF

J: TRBJ2-3
V: TRBV5-5
CDR3: CASSLEGTGSAYTQYF

J: TRBJ2-1
V: TRBV10-3
CDR3: CAIRGGYCNEQFF

J: .
V: TRBV11-1
CDR3: CASSLLAGTDRSYNEQYF

J: TRBJ1-5
V: TRBV6-5
CDR3: CASSYSGGGQPQHF

J: TRBJ2-7
V: TRBV4-2
CDR3: CAGSPGDSSYKQCF